Below are 27 T cell receptor beta chains sequenced from a single sample in a study of cytomegalovirus exposure and HLA in healthy donors. PCR involved 60 Vbeta and 13 Jbeta primers. Sequencing was performed with immunoSEQ multiplex PCR; in TCRdb, only in-frame clones are kept and a portion is missing. This sample yields fewer than 200,000 clones, of which 80% are seen a single time; around 4.1% belongs to the top ten. Sequenced sample: PBMCs. These receptors originate from a woman between 50 and 59 years old in good health and CMV-seropositive.

V is TRBV4-3 and J is TRBJ1-4; 9 bases line up with TRBD1. Germline V gene data show CDR1 as LGHNA and CDR2 as YSLEER. The trim removed 0 bases at V and 5 bases at J, leaving 4 bases unmatched. The CDR3 consists of 16 residues. In DNA form, the CDR3 reads TGCGCCAGCAGCCAAGACCGGACAGGGGAGAATGAAAAACTGTTTTTT. Amino acid sequence: CASSQDRTGENEKLFF.

CDR3 bases: TGTGCCAGCAGTGAAGGGGACTGGCGACAGGGGTCAGACACCATATATTTT. It is translated as CASSEGDWRQGSDTIYF. The V call is TRBV6-1, the J call TRBJ1-3; 8 bases match TRBD1. J lost 8 bases, V lost 1 base, and 13 bases had no gene match. Germline V gene lookup returns CDR1 MNHNS and CDR2 SASEGT. This CDR3 has 17 amino acids.

The rearrangement uses TRBV5-6 and TRBJ1-3; D not certain. Germline assignment: CDR1 SGHDT and CDR2 YYEEEE. Trimming shortened V by 2 bases and J by 0 bases, and 6 bases separated the two germline ends. This CDR3 has 14 residues. This chain's CDR3 is CASSFSYSGNTIYF. CDR3 DNA: TGTGCCAGCAGCTTTTCCTACTCTGGAAACACCATATATTTT.

The chain combines TRBV21-1 with TRBJ2-3; the D segment call TRBD1 is taken from the table without a DNA check. TRBV21-1 is tagged as a pseudogene. The CDR3 contains 14 residues. DNA of the CDR3: TGTGCCACGCCCCGGGACAGGGGGAAAGATACGCAGTATTTT. Its translation is CATPRDRGKDTQYF.

V is TRBV2 and J is TRBJ2-1; 10 bases are shared with TRBD1. Per the germline V gene, CDR1 is SNHLY and CDR2 is FYNNEI. The CDR3 length is 14 residues. Unmatched junction bases numbered 5, after V lost 4 bases and J lost 8 bases. CDR3 amino acids: CASSGDRGFDEQFF. In nucleotides, the CDR3 is TGTGCCAGCAGTGGGGACAGGGGCTTCGATGAGCAGTTCTTC.

This clone was observed once. The V call is TRBV6-1, the J call TRBJ1-2, with D possibly matching TRBD1 (5 bases). Trimming removed 0 bases from V and 7 bases from J, with 12 bases in between. The CDR3 length is 14 residues. The germline CDR1 and CDR2 sequences are MNHNS and SASEGT. The CDR3 DNA is TGTGCCAGCAGTGAAGCGTGGGGGGGTGCTGGCTACACCTTC. Protein product: CASSEAWGGAGYTF.

The chain employs TRBV29-1 and TRBJ2-4; 8 positions agree with TRBD2. The CDR3 extends over 15 amino acids. With V trimmed by 7 bases and J by 2 bases, 10 bases remained unmatched. Germline V CDR1 and CDR2: SQVTM, ANQGSEA. The CDR3 bases are TGCAGCGCAGGGCCGGGGGGGGGCACCAAAAACATTCAGTACTTC. It is translated as CSAGPGGGTKNIQYF.

The V and J genes are TRBV2 and TRBJ2-4, with 10 bases fitting TRBD1. V shed 8 bases and J 0 bases; nucleotides not matched to a gene: 4. The CDR3 spans 15 residues. Per germline, CDR1 SNHLY and CDR2 FYNNEI. As DNA, the CDR3 is TGTGCCAGCGACAGGGGGCAAATAGCCAAAAACATTCAGTACTTC. It yields the protein CASDRGQIAKNIQYF. Using reference TRBV2 and TRBJ2-4 for the parts outside the CDR3, the full variable domain is EPEVTQTPSHQVTQMGQEVILRCVPISNHLYFYWYRQILGQKVEFLVSFYNNEISEKSEIFDDQFSVERPDGSNFTLKIRSTKLEDSAMYFCASDRGQIAKNIQYFGAGTRLSVL.

The rearrangement joins TRBV9 to TRBJ1-5, with D maybe TRBD1 (6 bases). The CDR3 is 15 residues long. Germline V gene sequence: CDR1 SGDLS, CDR2 YYNGEE. V was pared by 3 bases and J by 4 bases, with 14 bases between. CDR3 sequence (DNA): TGTGCCAGCAGCGCCGGCCGGGGGGCGAATCAGCCCCAGCATTTT. As protein: CASSAGRGANQPQHF. The whole variable domain, remainder taken from reference TRBV9 and TRBJ1-5, is DSGVTQTPKHLITATGQRVTLRCSPRSGDLSVYWYQQSLDQGLQFLIQYYNGEERAKGNILERFSAQQFPDLHSELNLSSLELGDSALYFCASSAGRGANQPQHFGDGTRLSIL.

This chain joins TRBV4-2 and TRBJ2-1, with 7 nucleotides matching TRBD2. The CDR3 extends over 20 amino acids. The germline CDR1 and CDR2 sequences are LGHNA and YNFKEQ. V lost 0 bases to trimming and J lost 0 bases; unmatched junction nucleotides: 14. CDR3 in amino acids: CASSQDLLSGGLSSYNEQFF. CDR3 nucleotides: TGTGCCAGCAGCCAAGATCTTCTGTCGGGGGGTCTCAGCTCCTACAATGAGCAGTTCTTC.

The rearrangement joins TRBV18 to TRBJ1-2; 8 bases are shared with TRBD1. The germline CDR1 and CDR2 sequences are KGHSH and LQKENI. The J segment lost 6 bases and the V segment lost 3 bases, leaving 0 bases of the junction unmatched. The CDR3 extends over 12 amino acids. The CDR3 sequence: CASSPGQDGYTF. CDR3 DNA sequence: TGTGCCAGCTCACCGGGACAGGATGGCTACACCTTC.

J is TRBJ1-1 and V is TRBV9; D unclear. V was shortened by 4 bases and J by 1 base, with 11 bases between the two germline ends. This CDR3 is built from 14 residues. CDR1 and CDR2 from the germline V gene are SGDLS and YYNGEE. The CDR3 protein is CASSPITENTEAFF. In DNA, the CDR3 is TGTGCCAGCAGCCCCATAACAGAGAACACTGAAGCTTTCTTT.

V and J are TRBV6-5 and TRBJ2-7; 11 nucleotides align to TRBD1. From germline, CDR1 is MNHEY and CDR2 SVGAGI. The CDR3 is 16 amino acids. With 0 bases clipped from V and 3 bases from J, the junction kept 4 bases outside the gene matches. CDR3 in DNA: TGTGCCAGCAGTTACTCGATTGGGACAGGGGGCTACGAGCAGTACTTC. Translating it yields CASSYSIGTGGYEQYF.

J is TRBJ1-2 and V is TRBV21-1; whether TRBD1, the table's D call, matches the DNA was not checked. TRBV21-1 corresponds to a pseudogene. The CDR3 sequence is 14 residues long. The CDR3 region has the DNA TGTGCCAGCTATAGGGACAGTACTAACTATGGCTACACCTTC. It encodes CASYRDSTNYGYTF.

The genes are TRBV5-1 and TRBJ2-1; TRBD1 might be the D (6 bases). This CDR3 is built from 15 residues. CDR1 and CDR2 (germline): SGHRS, YFSETQ. V was clipped by 2 bases and J by 1 base, with 10 bases between them. Here the CDR3 reads CASSFRDNSYNEQFF. DNA for the CDR3: TGCGCCAGCAGCTTCCGGGACAATTCCTACAATGAGCAGTTCTTC.

The chain has TRBV28 and TRBJ2-1, with D maybe TRBD1 (5 bases). The CDR3 sequence is 18 residues long. Looked up from germline, CDR1 is MDHEN and CDR2 is SYDVKM. V was pared by 2 bases and J by 1 base, with 18 bases between. The CDR3 DNA follows: TGTGCCAGCAGTTTAGACCCCTATGACAGTAGATCCTACAATGAGCAGTTCTTC. Protein: CASSLDPYDSRSYNEQFF. The variable domain in full, with the rest retrieved from reference TRBV28 and TRBJ2-1, is DVKVTQSSRYLVKRTGEKVFLECVQDMDHENMFWYRQDPGLGLRLIYFSYDVKMKEKGDIPEGYSVSREKKERFSLILESASTNQTSMYLCASSLDPYDSRSYNEQFFGPGTRLTVL.

The CDR3 protein is CASSGTTHNEQFF. CDR3 DNA sequence: TGTGCCAGCAGTGGGACTACCCACAATGAGCAGTTCTTC. The rearrangement uses TRBV6-4 and TRBJ2-1, with D tentatively TRBD2 (6 bases). Trimming removed 4 bases from V and 5 bases from J, with 9 bases in between. CDR1 and CDR2 (germline): MRHNA, SNTAGT. The CDR3 covers 13 residues.

The CDR3 coding sequence is TGTGCCAGCAGTTACGAGGATCGGACAGATACGCAGTATTTT. It yields the protein CASSYEDRTDTQYF. The chain is built from TRBV6-6 and TRBJ2-3, with no clear D. The V and J ends lost 2 bases and 3 bases respectively, with 9 bases between them. This CDR3 spans 14 amino acids. CDR1 MNHNY and CDR2 SVGAGI come from the germline V gene (reference sequence).

In DNA, the CDR3 is TGCGCCGCGAACTACGGGACAGGGATAAGCGAGCAGTACTTC. It is translated as CAANYGTGISEQYF. The chain joins TRBV10-1 to TRBJ2-7; TRBD1 aligns across 9 bases. CDR1 and CDR2 (germline): WNHNN, SYGVQD (reference sequence). This CDR3 contains 14 residues. Trimming cost V 11 bases and J 6 bases; bases outside gene matches: 14.

The rearrangement joins TRBV7-3 to TRBJ2-1, with D perhaps TRBD1 (6 bases). This CDR3 is 14 amino acids long. V lost 6 bases and J lost 7, with 16 bases in between. Germline V gives CDR1 SGHTA, CDR2 FQGTGA. The chain's CDR3 is CASRPYMDSNEQFF. The CDR3 coding sequence is TGTGCCAGCAGGCCGTATATGGACAGTAATGAGCAGTTCTTC.

The chain joins TRBV7-2 to TRBJ2-3; D gene uncertain. This CDR3 is built from 15 residues. Trimming cost V 0 bases and J 2 bases, with 9 bases left between them. Per germline, CDR1 SGHTA and CDR2 FQGNSA. The CDR3 reads CASSLAGQATDTQYF. The DNA of the CDR3 is TGTGCCAGCAGCTTAGCGGGCCAGGCCACAGATACGCAGTATTTT.

The genes are TRBV7-9 and TRBJ2-3; TRBD2 matches 11 bases. CDR3 length: 18 residues. Germline V gene data show CDR1 as SEHNR and CDR2 as FQNEAQ (reference sequence). V gave up 4 bases and J gave up 10 bases; unmatched junction bases: 19. The CDR3 coding sequence is TGTGCCAGCAGCTCACGGATCGTACTAGCGGGAGTCGGCTCACCGCAGTATTTT. It yields the protein CASSSRIVLAGVGSPQYF.

This clone was counted a few times. The rearrangement joins TRBV5-6 to TRBJ1-5; D uncertain. V dropped 1 base and J dropped 2 bases, with 10 bases sitting between them. The germline gives CDR1 SGHDT, CDR2 YYEEEE. CDR3 size: 15 residues. The CDR3 DNA follows: TGTGCCAGCAGCTTGACAGCGGCGGGCAATCAGCCCCAGCATTTT. Amino acid sequence: CASSLTAAGNQPQHF.

The genes are TRBV18 and TRBJ1-3, with 9 bases aligning to TRBD1. V was clipped by 4 bases and J by 1 base; unmatched bases: 5. The germline V gene encodes CDR1 KGHSH and CDR2 LQKENI. CDR3 size: 16 residues. CDR3 DNA: TGTGCCAGCTCACTATTCGGACAGGGGTCTGGAAACACCATATATTTT. It is translated as CASSLFGQGSGNTIYF.

The chain links TRBV27 to TRBJ2-7; tentative D call: TRBD2 (5 bases). Trimming removed 5 bases from V and 11 bases from J, with 13 bases in between. The CDR3 is made up of 11 amino acids. Looked up from germline, CDR1 is MNHEY and CDR2 is SMNVEV (reference sequence). The CDR3 loop is CASSRAGVEYF. CDR3 nucleotides: TGTGCCAGCAGTCGAGCCGGGGTCGAGTACTTC.

J is TRBJ2-3 and V is TRBV6-1, with D tentatively TRBD2 (5 bases). The ends were cut back, 1 base at V and 6 bases at J, with 17 bases in the middle. The CDR3 spans 16 residues. Germline CDR1 and CDR2: MNHNS and SASEGT. DNA for the CDR3: TGTGCCAGCAGTGAAGGGACTTTCCCAGGCGGGGATACGCAGTATTTT. Its translation: CASSEGTFPGGDTQYF.

The genes are TRBV6-5 and TRBJ2-5, with D possibly TRBD1 on 5 matching bases. The J call is in doubt because the DNA end fits TRBJ2-7 better. The CDR3 loop spans 13 amino acids. From germline, CDR1 is MNHEY and CDR2 SVGAGI. CDR3 sequence: CASSTDRTYEQYF. Written as DNA, the CDR3 is TGTGCCAGCAGCACAGACAGAACCTACGAGCAGTACTTC.